This T cell receptor (beta chain) came from a study of monozygotic twins with inflammatory bowel disease (dated by TCRdb to the late 2010s). Regarding the study in general: A total of 28 monozygotic twin pairs were included in the full study, comprising nine German pairs (four IBD-concordant, five IBD-discordant) and 19 IBD-discordant Danish pairs. Disease-associated traits were sought mainly through comparisons between IBD patients and their genetically identical healthy co-twins within discordant pairs. Each individual had, on average, about 151 000 unique TCRalpha sequences and 181 000 unique TCRbeta sequences available for analysis.

From each donor, a roughly 2.5 ml peripheral blood sample was collected into PAXgene tubes and stored at -80 degrees C. Total RNA was isolated from whole blood with the PAXgene blood miRNA kit on an automated QIAcube, without T cell sorting. Peripheral blood from monozygotic twin pairs concordant or discordant for inflammatory bowel disease was subjected to deep TCRalpha and TCRbeta repertoire profiling with unique molecular barcoding. Smoking habits were recorded for all twin pairs, and each individual was classified as a current, former or never smoker. A note on this clonotype: There is no known antigen for this receptor.

Findings and caveats that apply to the study as a whole: Different T cell subtypes could not be distinguished in the analysis. IBD patients shared fewer clonotypes with other individuals than healthy twins did, most markedly in patients showing signs of disease activity. Concordant and discordant twins showed no difference in repertoire similarity, possibly because of limited statistical power. A decrease in TCRbeta repertoire diversity, as measured by inverse Simpson index, was observed in IBD patients compared with their healthy co-twins. No single strong signal or clonotype linked to IBD turned up in the results, so the idea that one exists was not supported. Differing immunosuppressive treatments among patients may have added background noise and inter-individual variability to the repertoires.

To prepare the library, 5' RACE was applied. Preparation of each TCR library used around 3.5 ug of total RNA. cDNA was synthesized with SMARTScribe reverse transcriptase in eight separate reactions per sample. Unique molecular identifiers containing a 6-nucleotide sample barcode were introduced through template switching during cDNA synthesis. Amplification of TCRalpha and TCRbeta cDNA involved two nested PCRs of 16 and 9 cycles, and each PCR was followed by bead purification. Before amplification, the cDNA was treated with uracil DNA-glycosylase and purified using the QIAquick PCR purification kit. The second PCR added Illumina TruSeq-compatible adapters along with sample-specific barcodes. TapeStation and Qubit were used to check library quality and concentration, and 4 to 6 ng of each library went into the pool. Sequencing of the pooled libraries was done on an Illumina HiSeq2500 single-index Rapid Run using custom sequencing primers and 2 x 100 bp reads. On the study's bioinformatics: UMI-based consensus assembly with MiGEC version 1.2.6 was used to correct PCR and sequencing errors. V(D)J alignment, clonotype assembly and CDR3 extraction were performed with MiXCR version 2.1.1. Normalisation of gene usage, clonotype sharing and MAIT/NKT TCR abundance was achieved by analysing the top 1000, 10 000 and 20 000 clonotypes per sample. Diversity was computed as the inverse Simpson index with the vegan R package after downsampling to 27 000 UMIs. Paired Mann-Whitney U tests on discordant twin pairs were used, with Benjamini-Hochberg multiple-testing correction. After reprocessing by TCRdb, each CDR3 protein sequence is one entry, and no DNA is given. The V and J calls reflect TCRdb's pipeline rather than the authors' work. Per the sample table, the count is hundreds of thousands of distinct CDR3 sequences. The ten top clones hold 2% to 2.5% of the sample.

CDR1 and CDR2 are read off the germline V gene as KGHSH and LQKENI. Including cysteine and phenylalanine, the CDR3 has 16 amino acids. No DNA has been recorded. This sequence was found in a human donor with ulcerative colitis or Crohn's disease, or a healthy co-twin of an affected twin (not recorded which). Sample: blood. The receptor chain draws on TRBV18 and TRBJ1-1; lacking DNA, the TRBD1 call made by TCRdb goes unchecked. The CDR3 sequence is CASSPGQVIMNTEAFF. Where the CDR3 stops, the reference TRBV18 and TRBJ1-1 genes take over; the full variable domain is NAGVMQNPRHLVRRRGQEARLRCSPMKGHSHVYWYRQLPEEGLKFMVYLQKENIIDESGMPKERFSAEFPKEGPSILRIQQVVRGDSAAYFCASSPGQVIMNTEAFFGQGTRLTVV.